Listed below are T cell receptor beta chains from one sample, sequenced in a study of radiotherapy plus CTLA-4 blockade in lung cancer. Sequenced by immunoSEQ multiplex PCR; TCRdb stores in-frame clones only, minus some. The data show around 42,000 clones, about 63% seen once. This sample comprised peripheral blood, obtained from a patient treated with radiotherapy plus ipilimumab. The receptors were sampled from a human donor with non-small cell lung cancer who had a partial response to radiotherapy plus ipilimumab. CDR3s include the opening cysteine and the closing phenylalanine or tryptophan. Fields, in order: CDR3 length, D gene, clone size, J gene, V gene, CDR3 protein, CDR3 DNA. The D gene is left open where the match is weak. Size tells how often a clone was seen (once, few, many) or the class of an expanded clone, and some rows leave it out.

CDR3 length: 15; D gene: -; clone size: -; J gene: TRBJ1-4; V gene: TRBV7-2; CDR3 protein: CASSPPGAGNEKLFF; CDR3 DNA: TGTGCCAGCAGCCCCCCAGGGGCTGGAAATGAAAAACTGTTTTTT
CDR3 length: 11; D gene: -; clone size: -; J gene: TRBJ2-3; V gene: TRBV11-1; CDR3 protein: CASTLGDTQYF; CDR3 DNA: TGTGCCAGCACCCTCGGGGATACGCAGTATTTT
CDR3 length: 13; D gene: -; clone size: few; J gene: TRBJ2-1; V gene: TRBV5-8; CDR3 protein: CASGLGAYNEQFF; CDR3 DNA: TGTGCCAGCGGTTTAGGAGCCTACAATGAGCAGTTCTTC
CDR3 length: 12; D gene: -; clone size: -; J gene: TRBJ2-7; V gene: TRBV18; CDR3 protein: CASSSSLYEQYF; CDR3 DNA: TGTGCCAGCTCATCGAGCCTCTACGAGCAGTACTTC
CDR3 length: 13; D gene: -; clone size: -; J gene: TRBJ2-7; V gene: TRBV29-1; CDR3 protein: CSVEYTDTYEQYF; CDR3 DNA: TGCAGCGTTGAATACACAGATACCTACGAGCAGTACTTC
CDR3 length: 15; D gene: TRBD1; clone size: once; J gene: TRBJ2-7; V gene: TRBV18; CDR3 protein: CASSPMGTGGAEQYF; CDR3 DNA: TGTGCCAGCTCACCGATGGGGACAGGAGGGGCGGAGCAGTACTTC
CDR3 length: 13; D gene: -; clone size: -; J gene: TRBJ2-7; V gene: TRBV27; CDR3 protein: CASSLRGNHEQYF; CDR3 DNA: TGTGCCAGCAGCCTAAGAGGGAATCACGAGCAGTACTTC
CDR3 length: 14; D gene: -; clone size: -; J gene: TRBJ2-7; V gene: TRBV29-1; CDR3 protein: CSVEEGGSDYEQYF; CDR3 DNA: TGCAGCGTTGAAGAAGGAGGTTCTGACTACGAGCAGTACTTC
CDR3 length: 14; D gene: TRBD1; clone size: -; J gene: TRBJ2-7; V gene: TRBV6-5; CDR3 protein: CASRRTGSSYEQYF; CDR3 DNA: TGTGCCAGCAGGCGGACAGGAAGCTCCTACGAGCAGTACTTC
CDR3 length: 17; D gene: TRBD2; clone size: few; J gene: TRBJ2-1; V gene: TRBV11-2; CDR3 protein: CASSLGGSGSYYNEQFF; CDR3 DNA: TGTGCCAGCAGCTTGGGAGGTAGCGGGAGCTACTACAATGAGCAGTTCTTC
CDR3 length: 14; D gene: -; clone size: -; J gene: TRBJ2-5; V gene: TRBV13; CDR3 protein: CASSTRGRQETQYF; CDR3 DNA: TGTGCCAGCAGCACTCGGGGGAGGCAAGAGACCCAGTACTTC
CDR3 length: 14; D gene: TRBD1; clone size: -; J gene: TRBJ2-5; V gene: TRBV5-1; CDR3 protein: CASSLGTGEQTQYF; CDR3 DNA: TGCGCCAGCAGCTTGGGGACAGGGGAGCAGACCCAGTACTTC
CDR3 length: 13; D gene: TRBD1; clone size: -; J gene: TRBJ2-3; V gene: TRBV5-4; CDR3 protein: CASSFTGGDTQYF; CDR3 DNA: TGTGCCAGCAGCTTTACAGGGGGAGATACGCAGTATTTT
CDR3 length: 12; D gene: -; clone size: -; J gene: TRBJ2-3; V gene: TRBV28; CDR3 protein: CASSFRGNTQYF; CDR3 DNA: TGTGCCAGCAGTTTTAGGGGCAATACGCAGTATTTT
CDR3 length: 13; D gene: -; clone size: -; J gene: TRBJ1-1; V gene: TRBV6-6; CDR3 protein: CASTGGAGTEAFF; CDR3 DNA: TGTGCCAGCACGGGGGGCGCGGGCACTGAAGCTTTCTTT
CDR3 length: 14; D gene: TRBD1; clone size: -; J gene: TRBJ1-2; V gene: TRBV15; CDR3 protein: CATSRADREYGYTF; CDR3 DNA: TGTGCCACCAGCAGAGCGGACAGGGAATATGGCTACACCTTC
CDR3 length: 15; D gene: TRBD2; clone size: once; J gene: TRBJ2-3; V gene: TRBV6-5; CDR3 protein: CASSYLAGGGDTQYF; CDR3 DNA: TGTGCCAGCAGTTACCTAGCGGGGGGGGGAGATACGCAGTATTTT
CDR3 length: 17; D gene: -; clone size: few; J gene: TRBJ1-2; V gene: TRBV30; CDR3 protein: CAWSVPALGLSNYGYTF; CDR3 DNA: TGTGCCTGGAGTGTACCCGCTCTAGGCCTCTCTAACTATGGCTACACCTTC
CDR3 length: 14; D gene: TRBD2; clone size: -; J gene: TRBJ2-7; V gene: TRBV11-2; CDR3 protein: CASSLGTRGYEQYF; CDR3 DNA: TGTGCCAGCAGCTTGGGGACTAGGGGGTACGAGCAGTACTTC
CDR3 length: 13; D gene: -; clone size: once; J gene: TRBJ2-2; V gene: TRBV7-2; CDR3 protein: CASSLKATGELFF; CDR3 DNA: TGTGCCAGCAGCTTAAAAGCGACCGGGGAGCTGTTTTTT
CDR3 length: 15; D gene: -; clone size: -; J gene: TRBJ2-5; V gene: TRBV7-6; CDR3 protein: CASSLTGLTLETQYF; CDR3 DNA: TGTGCCAGCAGCTTAACGGGACTGACGTTAGAGACCCAGTACTTC
CDR3 length: 16; D gene: -; clone size: once; J gene: TRBJ2-3; V gene: TRBV6-5; CDR3 protein: CASSYSMGSVTDTQYF; CDR3 DNA: TGTGCCAGCAGTTACTCTATGGGTAGCGTCACAGATACGCAGTATTTT
CDR3 length: 12; D gene: -; clone size: -; J gene: TRBJ2-1; V gene: TRBV2; CDR3 protein: CASSGGYNEQFF; CDR3 DNA: TGTGCCAGCAGTGGCGGATACAATGAGCAGTTCTTC